The sequence of this T cell receptor beta chain was determined in a study of OX40 agonist ivuxolimab in advanced cancers. Whole-study context: Patients received ivuxolimab, an agonistic anti-OX40 (CD134) antibody. The eligibility criteria allowed prior anti-PD-1, anti-PD-L1 or anti-CTLA-4 therapy, and 40% had some. Three patients, one with hepatocellular carcinoma and two with cutaneous melanoma, responded partially. Overall study results and limits: Averaged across samples, CD8+ T cells carried more expanded clones than CD4+ did.

With regard to this clone: Antigen specificity is unknown. Distinct nucleotide sequences in the sample also encode this CDR3.

The ends lost 3 bases at V and 3 bases at J; junction bases unmatched: 0. This CDR3 region has 13 residues. Germline CDR1 is KGHSH and CDR2 is LQKENI. Using immunoSEQ multiplex PCR, the repertoire was profiled, and TCRdb retains in-frame clones only, with some absent. Here the sample spans about 91,000 clones, 75% to 90% being singletons. The sample consisted of CD4+ or CD8+ T cells sorted from blood, taken in a trial of the OX40 agonist ivuxolimab. This chain joins TRBV18 and TRBJ2-5, with 8 positions matching TRBD2. This sequence originates from an adult with an advanced solid tumor such as melanoma, head and neck, liver or kidney cancer. CDR3 bases: TGTGCCAGCTCACCGGGACTAGAAGAGACCCAGTACTTC. This encodes CASSPGLEETQYF.